Below are 18 T cell receptor beta chains sequenced from a single sample in a study of T cell changes during pregnancy in multiple sclerosis. Produced via immunoSEQ multiplex PCR; TCRdb's table is partial and in-frame only. The sample has approximately 92,000 clones; 90% to 95% are singletons. This specimen consisted of peripheral blood, obtained after pregnancy. Source of these receptors: a female donor with multiple sclerosis, enrolled in a pregnancy study.

The J gene is TRBJ2-3, the V gene TRBV2; 8 bases agree with TRBD2. J gave up 1 base and V 4 bases, and 4 bases lay outside the gene matches. CDR1 is SNHLY and CDR2 is FYNNEI in the germline V gene. The CDR3 spans 15 residues. CDR3 coding DNA: TGTGCCAGCAGTGTAGAAGCGGGAGGCACAGATACGCAGTATTTT. It translates to CASSVEAGGTDTQYF.

This rearrangement joins TRBV7-9 to TRBJ2-7, with 10 bases lining up with TRBD2. This CDR3 region has 15 residues. Trimming cost V 3 bases and J 0 bases; bases outside gene matches: 2. The germline gives CDR1 SEHNR, CDR2 FQNEAQ (reference sequence). Here the CDR3 DNA reads TGTGCCAGCAGCTTTCGACTAGCGGGCTCCTACGAGCAGTACTTC. The encoded protein is CASSFRLAGSYEQYF.

Comment on this clone: Other DNA sequences within the sample encode an identical CDR3. The gene calls are TRBV5-1 and TRBJ2-5, with TRBD1 identical over 9 bases. The trim removed 3 bases at V and 4 bases at J, leaving 4 bases unmatched. Germline V gene data show CDR1 as SGHRS and CDR2 as YFSETQ. The CDR3 covers 14 residues. For the CDR3, the DNA is TGCGCCAGCAGCTCCGGGACAGGGAGAGAGACCCAGTACTTC. The encoded protein is CASSSGTGRETQYF.

The chain employs TRBV10-3 and TRBJ2-3; 9 bases align to TRBD1. The CDR3 is made up of 14 amino acids. The V segment lost 6 bases and the J segment 5 bases; nucleotides outside the gene matches: 6. Germline V gene lookup returns CDR1 ENHRY and CDR2 SYGVKD. CDR3 nucleotides: TGTGCCATCAGCGGGACAGGGATAGGAGATACGCAGTATTTT. Its protein is CAISGTGIGDTQYF.

The V call is TRBV19, the J call TRBJ2-3; 10 bases align to TRBD2. This CDR3 is built from 19 residues. The germline V gene encodes CDR1 LNHDA and CDR2 SQIVND (reference sequence). V lost 3 bases, J lost 2 bases, and 14 bases stayed unmatched. The CDR3 DNA follows: TGTGCCAGTAGTATTGTAGTAATTACTAGCGGGACCTCCACAGATACGCAGTATTTT. Translating it yields CASSIVVITSGTSTDTQYF.

The rearrangement links TRBV25-1 to TRBJ2-7; a possible D gene is TRBD1 (5 bases). V dropped 5 bases and J dropped 6 bases, with 17 bases sitting between them. In germline, CDR1 is MGHDK, CDR2 SYGVNS. This CDR3 spans 14 amino acids. CDR3 region: CASSPLGRGSEQYF. The DNA for the CDR3 is TGTGCCAGCAGTCCCCTCGGAAGGGGATCCGAGCAGTACTTC.

There are a few counts of this clone. The J gene is TRBJ2-7, the V gene TRBV18; D is unresolved. The CDR3 loop spans 15 amino acids. Trimming removed 3 bases from V and 0 bases from J, with 12 bases in between. CDR1 is KGHSH and CDR2 is LQKENI in the germline V gene. The CDR3 here is CASSPLFENSYEQYF. The CDR3 DNA reads TGTGCCAGCTCACCTCTTTTCGAGAACTCCTACGAGCAGTACTTC. Full variable domain (remainder filled in from reference TRBV18 and TRBJ2-7): NAGVMQNPRHLVRRRGQEARLRCSPMKGHSHVYWYRQLPEEGLKFMVYLQKENIIDESGMPKERFSAEFPKEGPSILRIQQVVRGDSAAYFCASSPLFENSYEQYFGPGTRLTVT.

The rearrangement links TRBV6-1 to TRBJ2-6, with 9 bases that match TRBD1. This CDR3 has 18 amino acids. Germline CDR1 and CDR2: MNHNS and SASEGT. V was clipped by 4 bases and J by 0 bases; unmatched bases: 7. The CDR3 DNA is TGTGCCAGCAGTGCCTTGGGACAGGGCAGCTCTGGGGCCAACGTCCTGACTTTC. Translated: CASSALGQGSSGANVLTF.

This chain uses TRBV13 with TRBJ2-7, with 14 nucleotides matching TRBD2. CDR3 size: 19 residues. The J segment lost 1 base and the V segment lost 1 base, leaving 9 bases of the junction unmatched. Germline V gene sequence: CDR1 PRHDT, CDR2 FYEKMQ (reference sequence). CDR3 sequence reads: CASSLEGLAGDGASYEQYF. CDR3 in DNA: TGTGCCAGCAGCTTAGAGGGACTAGCGGGAGACGGCGCATCCTACGAGCAGTACTTC.

The chain's CDR3 is CASSQEVSGIYNEQFF. In nucleotides, the CDR3 is TGCGCCAGCAGCCAAGAGGTTAGCGGGATATACAATGAGCAGTTCTTC. V and J are TRBV4-3 and TRBJ2-1, with 8 bases that match TRBD2. With 0 bases clipped from V and 4 bases from J, the junction kept 5 bases outside the gene matches. The CDR3 contains 16 residues. CDR1 is LGHNA and CDR2 is YSLEER in the germline V gene.

The chain is built from TRBV15 and TRBJ2-1; no definite D call. Trimming removed 0 bases at V and 3 bases at J, with 12 bases between. The V gene's germline CDR1 is LNHNV and CDR2 YYDKDF (reference sequence). The CDR3 contains 16 residues. CDR3 sequence reads: CATSREDWQDYNEQFF. The CDR3 region has the DNA TGTGCCACCAGCAGAGAGGATTGGCAGGACTACAATGAGCAGTTCTTC.

The J gene is TRBJ2-1, the V gene TRBV5-1, with 8 bases lining up with TRBD2. With 0 bases clipped from V and 10 bases from J, the junction kept 9 bases outside the gene matches. The CDR3 consists of 15 residues. From germline, CDR1 is SGHRS and CDR2 YFSETQ. CDR3 in DNA: TGCGCCAGCAGCTTGGTTTCGGGGGCGGGAGGCGAGCAGTTCTTC. Protein: CASSLVSGAGGEQFF. The variable domain in full, completed from reference TRBV5-1 and TRBJ2-1, reads KAGVTQTPRYLIKTRGQQVTLSCSPISGHRSVSWYQQTPGQGLQFLFEYFSETQRNKGNFPGRFSGRQFSNSRSEMNVSTLELGDSALYLCASSLVSGAGGEQFFGPGTRLTVL.

The rearrangement links TRBV7-9 to TRBJ1-3; D is uncertain. Germline CDR1 and CDR2: SEHNR and FQNEAQ (reference sequence). Trimming removed 3 bases from V and 1 base from J, with 7 bases in between. The CDR3 covers 14 residues. The CDR3 region is CASSFGESGNTIYF. The CDR3 nucleotides are TGTGCCAGCAGCTTTGGAGAATCTGGAAACACCATATATTTT.

This chain uses TRBV5-1 with TRBJ1-4; D might be TRBD1 (5 bases). Germline V CDR1 and CDR2: SGHRS, YFSETQ. The V gene lost 4 bases and the J gene lost 2 bases, with 12 bases spanning the gap. The CDR3 is 15 residues long. The CDR3 sequence is CASSARVGTNEKLFF. The CDR3 DNA is TGCGCCAGCAGCGCCAGGGTTGGCACTAATGAAAAACTGTTTTTT.

J is TRBJ2-1 and V is TRBV18; weak D call: TRBD1 (5 bases). The ends were cut back, 6 bases at V and 8 bases at J, with 17 bases in the middle. CDR3 size: 14 residues. Germline V gives CDR1 KGHSH, CDR2 LQKENI. The CDR3 here is CASSLGRAPDEQFF. The CDR3 DNA follows: TGTGCCAGCTCGCTTGGCAGGGCACCCGATGAGCAGTTCTTC.

This clone was found once. The chain is built from TRBV13 and TRBJ1-6; TRBD1 is a possible D gene (6 bases). Germline V gene lookup returns CDR1 PRHDT and CDR2 FYEKMQ (reference sequence). Trimming cost V 5 bases and J 0 bases, with 11 bases left between them. The CDR3 consists of 16 residues. The CDR3 spells CASSPGHNSYNSPLHF. CDR3 DNA: TGTGCCAGCAGCCCGGGACACAACTCCTATAATTCACCCCTCCACTTT.

In this sample, this clone turned up a few times. The rearrangement links TRBV14 to TRBJ2-5; the match to TRBD2 covers 11 bases. The CDR3 has 20 residues. J gave up 1 base and V 0 bases, and 13 bases lay outside the gene matches. Germline CDR1 is SGHDN and CDR2 is FVKESK. The CDR3 region is CASSQDVRVGLAGVQETQYF. The CDR3 nucleotides read TGTGCCAGCAGCCAAGATGTGAGGGTAGGACTAGCGGGTGTCCAAGAGACCCAGTACTTC. The variable domain in full, completed from reference TRBV14 and TRBJ2-5, reads EAGVTQFPSHSVIEKGQTVTLRCDPISGHDNLYWYRRVMGKEIKFLLHFVKESKQDESGMPNNRFLAERTGGTYSTLKVQPAELEDSGVYFCASSQDVRVGLAGVQETQYFGPGTRLLVL.

This clone was recorded a few times. The gene calls are TRBV23-1 and TRBJ1-5; D call uncertain. TRBV23-1 is treated as an ORF (open reading frame) with a function not yet certain. The CDR3 contains 10 residues. V was cut by 4 bases and J by 12 bases, with 7 bases left in between. CDR3 protein: CASSLRLQHF. As DNA, the CDR3 is TGCGCCAGCAGTCTTCGACTCCAGCATTTT.